Shown below are 10 T cell receptor beta chains from a single sample sequenced in a study of blood T cell repertoires in COVID-19 (dated by TCRdb to 2018 to 2020). Libraries were made using the immunoSEQ multiplex PCR assay. Here the immuneACCESS table is served through TCRdb, limited to in-frame sequences with V and J called. Missing clones are a known gap in these copies; in checked studies unresolved V genes cover under half, and the rest lacks a known reason. Present in this sample are about 170,000 clones, roughly four fifths of which were seen just once. Roughly 2.5% of the sample belongs to the ten largest clones. Material for sequencing was peripheral blood. These receptors were obtained from a woman aged 80 or over with COVID-19, enrolled during active disease.

This chain links TRBV11-1 with TRBJ1-5; D unclear. The germline CDR1 and CDR2 sequences are SGHAT and FQDESV (reference sequence). V was trimmed by 1 base and J by 4 bases, leaving 5 bases between them. CDR3 length: 13 residues. The CDR3: CASSLGQNQPQHF. In DNA, the CDR3 is TGTGCCAGCAGCTTAGGACAAAATCAGCCCCAGCATTTT.

The genes are TRBV5-1 and TRBJ2-7; weak D call: TRBD1 (5 bases). The CDR3 loop spans 12 amino acids. Between the trimmed V and J ends, which lost 2 bases and 3 bases, there was a span of 6 bases. Looked up from germline, CDR1 is SGHRS and CDR2 is YFSETQ. The CDR3 DNA follows: TGCGCCAGCAGCTTCGACAGCTACGAGCAGTACTTC. Protein product: CASSFDSYEQYF.

The sample holds a few counts of this clone. J is TRBJ2-5 and V is TRBV5-1, with TRBD2 matching over 8 bases. The germline V gene encodes CDR1 SGHRS and CDR2 YFSETQ. V was clipped by 1 base and J by 4 bases; unmatched bases: 3. CDR3 size: 14 residues. In DNA form, the CDR3 reads TGCGCCAGCAGCTTGAGAAGCGGGAGAGAGACCCAGTACTTC. It yields the protein CASSLRSGRETQYF.

The chain combines TRBV18 with TRBJ2-6; 8 bases map to TRBD1. This CDR3 is 15 amino acids long. Germline V gene data show CDR1 as KGHSH and CDR2 as LQKENI. Unmatched junction bases numbered 1, after V lost 5 bases and J lost 1 base. The CDR3 coding sequence is TGTGCCAGCTCAAGGACAGGGTCTGGGGCCAACGTCCTGACTTTC. Residues: CASSRTGSGANVLTF.

This rearrangement joins TRBV2 to TRBJ2-3; D may be TRBD1 (7 bases). V was pared by 10 bases and J by 6 bases, with 20 bases between. Germline V CDR1 and CDR2: SNHLY, FYNNEI. The CDR3 loop spans 14 amino acids. This CDR3 reads CANSRQGGGDTQYF. CDR3 nucleotides: TGTGCCAATTCGCGACAGGGTGGGGGGGATACGCAGTATTTT.

V usage is TRBV18 and J usage is TRBJ1-1; D may be TRBD1 (5 bases). The CDR3 is 16 amino acids. The V gene lost 4 bases and the J gene lost 3 bases, with 18 bases spanning the gap. Germline CDR1 is KGHSH and CDR2 is LQKENI. In nucleotides, the CDR3 is TGTGCCAGCTCACAAATCCAACGACCGGGGGACACTGAAGCTTTCTTT. It encodes CASSQIQRPGDTEAFF.

The chain uses TRBV5-5 and TRBJ2-3; unclear D gene. The CDR3 length is 13 residues. Trimming removed 0 bases from V and 4 bases from J, with 6 bases in between. Germline V gene data show CDR1 as SGHKS and CDR2 as YYEKEE (reference sequence). This CDR3 is CASSLGGSDTQYF. The CDR3 DNA is TGTGCCAGCAGCTTGGGCGGTTCAGATACGCAGTATTTT.

V gene TRBV7-8 combines with J gene TRBJ2-7; a weak D match, TRBD1 (5 bases). CDR3 size: 16 residues. Trimming took 2 bases from V and 0 from J, leaving 14 bases between them. CDR1 is SGHVS and CDR2 is FQNEAQ in the germline V gene. CDR3 coding DNA: TGTGCCAGCAGCTTACCGCCGACAGTTCACTCCTACGAGCAGTACTTC. It specifies CASSLPPTVHSYEQYF.

The chain has TRBV5-4 and TRBJ2-5; D gene unclear. The CDR3 loop spans 12 amino acids. V was clipped by 1 base and J by 3 bases, with 4 bases between them. Germline loops: CDR1 SGHNT, CDR2 YYREEE (reference sequence). For the CDR3, the DNA is TGTGCCAGCAGCTTGCCCGAAGAGACCCAGTACTTC. Translated: CASSLPEETQYF.

The chain employs TRBV3-1 (or the pseudogene TRBV3-2) and TRBJ2-1, with TRBD2 identical over 9 bases. CDR1 and CDR2 (germline): LGHDT, YNNKEL (reference sequence). The length of the CDR3 is 18 residues. The J segment lost 3 bases and the V segment lost 1 base, leaving 10 bases of the junction unmatched. The CDR3 loop reads CASSQVRGGVVNYNEQFF. Here the CDR3 DNA reads TGTGCCAGCAGCCAAGTGCGGGGGGGGGTTGTAAACTACAATGAGCAGTTCTTC.